This TCR beta chain was recorded in a study of STAT3 mutations in large granular lymphocyte leukemia. The study, taken as a whole, reports: All newly emerging clones after therapy were STAT3 wild type. Every T-LGLL patient had at least one immunodominant TCRbeta clonotype.

The assay was immunoSEQ multiplex PCR, and TCRdb's table has in-frame clones only and misses some. The table has thousands of clones, 53% seen once. By sample fraction, this clone is medium-sized. Its antigen is unknown. From germline, CDR1 is MDHEN and CDR2 SYDVKM. Trimming removed 7 bases at V and 2 bases at J, with 9 bases between. The CDR3 has 12 residues. Sequencing used peripheral blood mononuclear cells. This chain connects TRBV28 to TRBJ2-7; possibly TRBD1 for D (6 bases). This sequence was found in a man in his fifties or sixties with T-cell large granular lymphocyte leukemia. Some clones in this sample may be carry-over from other donors' samples. In DNA form, the CDR3 reads TGTGCCAGCAATACAGGGACCTACGAGCAGTACGTC. Protein sequence: CASNTGTYEQYV.